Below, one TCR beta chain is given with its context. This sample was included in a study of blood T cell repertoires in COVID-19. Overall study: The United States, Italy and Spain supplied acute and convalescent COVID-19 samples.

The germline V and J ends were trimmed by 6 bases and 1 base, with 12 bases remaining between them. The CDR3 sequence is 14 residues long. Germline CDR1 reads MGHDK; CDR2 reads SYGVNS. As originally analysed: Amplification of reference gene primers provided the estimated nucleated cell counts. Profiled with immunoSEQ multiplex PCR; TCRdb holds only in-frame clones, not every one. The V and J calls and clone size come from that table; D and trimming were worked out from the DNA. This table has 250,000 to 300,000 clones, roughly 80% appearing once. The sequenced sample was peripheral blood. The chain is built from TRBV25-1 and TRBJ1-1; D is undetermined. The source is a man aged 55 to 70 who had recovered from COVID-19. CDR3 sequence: CASRQRATNTEAFF. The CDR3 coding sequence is TGTGCCAGCAGACAGAGGGCCACGAACACTGAAGCTTTCTTT.